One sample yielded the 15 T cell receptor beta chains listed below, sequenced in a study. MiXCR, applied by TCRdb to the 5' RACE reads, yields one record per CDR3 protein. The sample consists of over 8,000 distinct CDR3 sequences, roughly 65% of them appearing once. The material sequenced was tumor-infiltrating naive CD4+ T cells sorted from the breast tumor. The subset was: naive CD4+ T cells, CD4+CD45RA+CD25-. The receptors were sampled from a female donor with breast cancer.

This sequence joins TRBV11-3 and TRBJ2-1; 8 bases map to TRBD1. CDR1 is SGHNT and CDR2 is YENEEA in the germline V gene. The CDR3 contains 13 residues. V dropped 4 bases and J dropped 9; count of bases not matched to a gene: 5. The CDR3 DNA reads TGTGCCAGCAGCTATCAGGGGGCTGGTGAGCAGTTCTTC. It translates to CASSYQGAGEQFF.

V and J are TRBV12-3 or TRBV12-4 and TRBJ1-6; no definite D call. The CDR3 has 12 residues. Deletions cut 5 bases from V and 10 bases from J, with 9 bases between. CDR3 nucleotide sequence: TGTGCCAGCAGTAGAATGGGCTCACCCCTCCACTTT. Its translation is CASSRMGSPLHF.

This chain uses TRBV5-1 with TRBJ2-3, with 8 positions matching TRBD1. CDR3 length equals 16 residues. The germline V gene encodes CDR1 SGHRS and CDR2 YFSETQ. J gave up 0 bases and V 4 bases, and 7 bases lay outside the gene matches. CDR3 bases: TGCGCCAGCAGCCCGGGGACAGGACCTAGCACAGATACGCAGTATTTT. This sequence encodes CASSPGTGPSTDTQYF.

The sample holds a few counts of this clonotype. The CDR3, as DNA: TGTGCCAGCAGTTACATCGGTTTCCAAGAGACCCAGTACTTC. It encodes CASSYIGFQETQYF. The chain recombines TRBV6-5 with TRBJ2-5; D remains ambiguous. Trimming removed 2 bases at V and 1 base at J, with 8 bases between. The CDR3 runs to 14 residues. Germline assignment: CDR1 MNHEY and CDR2 SVGAGI.

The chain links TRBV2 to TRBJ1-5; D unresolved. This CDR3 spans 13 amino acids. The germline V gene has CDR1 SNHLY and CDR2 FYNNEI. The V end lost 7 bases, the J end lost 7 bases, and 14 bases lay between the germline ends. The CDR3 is CASTVGLFQPQHF. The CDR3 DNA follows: TGTGCCAGCACGGTAGGGCTGTTCCAGCCCCAGCATTTT.

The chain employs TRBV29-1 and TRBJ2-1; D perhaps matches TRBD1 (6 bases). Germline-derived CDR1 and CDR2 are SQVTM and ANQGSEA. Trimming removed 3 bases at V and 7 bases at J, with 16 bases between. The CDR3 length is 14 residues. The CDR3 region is CSVDSAGVRNEQFF. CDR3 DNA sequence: TGCAGCGTTGATTCCGCAGGGGTTCGGAATGAGCAGTTCTTC.

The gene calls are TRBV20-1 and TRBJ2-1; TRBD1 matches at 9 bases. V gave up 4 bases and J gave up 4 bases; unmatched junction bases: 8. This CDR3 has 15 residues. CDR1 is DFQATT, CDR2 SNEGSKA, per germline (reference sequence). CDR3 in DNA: TGCAGTGCTATGGCCGGGACAGGGAATTACAATGAGCAGTTCTTC. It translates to CSAMAGTGNYNEQFF.

In DNA, the CDR3 is TGCAGCGTTCGTAGCGGCTCCTACGAGCAGTACTTC. This encodes CSVRSGSYEQYF. This chain joins TRBV29-1 and TRBJ2-7, with a weak D call TRBD2 (6 bases). The V end lost 5 bases, the J end lost 0 bases, and 8 bases lay between the germline ends. Germline assignment: CDR1 SQVTM and CDR2 ANQGSEA. The CDR3 consists of 12 residues.

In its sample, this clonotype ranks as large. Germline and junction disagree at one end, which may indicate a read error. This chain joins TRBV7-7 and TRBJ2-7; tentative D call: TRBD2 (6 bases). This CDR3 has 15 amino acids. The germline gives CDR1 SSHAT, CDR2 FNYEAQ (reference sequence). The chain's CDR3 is CASSLASGRDYEQYF. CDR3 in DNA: TGTGCTAGCAGCTTAGCCAGCGGGCGGGACTACGAGCAGTACTTC.

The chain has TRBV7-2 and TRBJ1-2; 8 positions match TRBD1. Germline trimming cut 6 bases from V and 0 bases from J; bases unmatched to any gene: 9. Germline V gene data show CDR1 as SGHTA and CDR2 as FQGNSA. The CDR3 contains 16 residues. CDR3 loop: CASSKDRVRSNYGYTF. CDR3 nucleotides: TGTGCCAGCAGTAAGGACAGGGTTAGATCTAACTATGGCTACACCTTC.

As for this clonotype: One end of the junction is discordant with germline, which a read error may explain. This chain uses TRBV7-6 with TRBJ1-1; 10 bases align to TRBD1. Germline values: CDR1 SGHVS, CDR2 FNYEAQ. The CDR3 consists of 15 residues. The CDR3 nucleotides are TGTGCCAGCAGCTTGGGACAGGGGACAGGCACTGAAGCTTCCTTT. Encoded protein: CASSLGQGTGTEASF.

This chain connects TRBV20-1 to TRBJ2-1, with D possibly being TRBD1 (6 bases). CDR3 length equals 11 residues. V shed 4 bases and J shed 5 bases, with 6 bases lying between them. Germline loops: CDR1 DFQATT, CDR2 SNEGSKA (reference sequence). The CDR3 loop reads CSANRDNEQFF. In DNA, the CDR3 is TGCAGTGCTAACAGGGACAATGAGCAGTTCTTC.

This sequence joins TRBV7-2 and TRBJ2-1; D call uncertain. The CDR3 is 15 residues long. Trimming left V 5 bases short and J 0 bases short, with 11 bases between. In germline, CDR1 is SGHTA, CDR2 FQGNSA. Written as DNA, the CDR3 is TGTGCCAGCAGCCCCGACCCGAGCTCCTACAATGAGCAGTTCTTC. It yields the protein CASSPDPSSYNEQFF.

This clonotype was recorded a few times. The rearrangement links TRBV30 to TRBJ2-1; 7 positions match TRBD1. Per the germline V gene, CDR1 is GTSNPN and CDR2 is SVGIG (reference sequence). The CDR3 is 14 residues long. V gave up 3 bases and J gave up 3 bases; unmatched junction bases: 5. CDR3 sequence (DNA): TGTGCCTGGAGAAAAGCAGGGGGCTACAATGAGCAGTTCTTC. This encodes CAWRKAGGYNEQFF.

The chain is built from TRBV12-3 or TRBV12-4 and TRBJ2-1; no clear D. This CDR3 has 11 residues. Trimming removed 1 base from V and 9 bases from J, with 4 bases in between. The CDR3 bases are TGTGCCAGCAGTTTAGAGGTTGAGCAGTTCTTC. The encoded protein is CASSLEVEQFF.